A single sample is the source of the 21 T cell receptor beta chains below, sequenced in a study of CD8+ T cells in alopecia areata. Extraction of RNA preceded its reverse transcription into cDNA, which served as the sequencing template. Assay: immunoSEQ multiplex PCR; the TCRdb copy retains only in-frame clones and omits some. The sample has approximately 200,000 clones, roughly three fifths seen once. Treatment specified: oral pan-JAK inhibitor, 5-10 mg twice daily. Sequences were derived from CD4+ T cells sorted from blood, sampled at week 4, from a patient treated with tofacitinib. All receptors come from a human donor with alopecia areata.

The chain combines TRBV29-1 with TRBJ2-7; 10 positions agree with TRBD2. V trimming: 6 bases; J trimming: 4 bases; junction bases outside the gene matches: 21. This CDR3 region has 18 residues. The V gene's germline CDR1 is SQVTM and CDR2 ANQGSEA. The CDR3 region has the DNA TGCAGCGTCCTTAGGAAGCGGGAGGGGATGATGTGGCGATACGAGCAGTACTTC. Its translation is CSVLRKREGMMWRYEQYF.

This clone occurred a few times. The chain has TRBV13 and TRBJ2-1, with D possibly being TRBD1 (6 bases). Germline V gene data show CDR1 as PRHDT and CDR2 as FYEKMQ (reference sequence). CDR3 length equals 15 residues. Trimming stripped 0 bases from V and 3 bases from J, with 9 bases between. The CDR3: CASSLGGGLYNEQFF. The CDR3 nucleotides are TGTGCCAGCAGCTTAGGAGGGGGTCTCTACAATGAGCAGTTCTTC.

This clone occurred a few times. This chain links TRBV2 with TRBJ1-4; possibly TRBD1 for D (6 bases). The V gene's germline CDR1 is SNHLY and CDR2 FYNNEI. The CDR3 has 15 residues. V was trimmed by 2 bases and J by 6 bases, leaving 13 bases between them. CDR3 amino acids: CASSESFRGDEKLFF. The DNA for the CDR3 is TGTGCCAGCAGTGAAAGTTTCAGGGGCGATGAAAAACTGTTTTTT. The variable domain in full, with the rest retrieved from reference TRBV2 and TRBJ1-4, is EPEVTQTPSHQVTQMGQEVILRCVPISNHLYFYWYRQILGQKVEFLVSFYNNEISEKSEIFDDQFSVERPDGSNFTLKIRSTKLEDSAMYFCASSESFRGDEKLFFGSGTQLSVL.

The CDR3 DNA is TGTGCCTGTACAGAATATAGCAATCAGCCCCAGCATTTT. It specifies CACTEYSNQPQHF. The V and J genes are TRBV30 and TRBJ1-5; D uncertain. The CDR3 consists of 13 residues. V was shortened by 6 bases and J by 0 bases, with 9 bases between the two germline ends. Germline CDR1 GTSNPN, CDR2 SVGIG (reference sequence).

The V gene is TRBV30, the J gene TRBJ1-1; 9 bases map to TRBD1. V lost 3 bases and J lost 5; bases outside the gene matches: 7. CDR1 and CDR2 (germline): GTSNPN, SVGIG (reference sequence). CDR3 length: 14 amino acids. CDR3 amino acids: CAWRARDRVTEAFF. The CDR3 bases are TGTGCCTGGAGGGCCCGGGACAGGGTAACTGAAGCTTTCTTT.

The chain carries TRBV30 and TRBJ2-3; no firm D call. CDR3 length: 15 residues. V dropped 0 bases and J dropped 3 bases, with 13 bases sitting between them. Germline loops: CDR1 GTSNPN, CDR2 SVGIG (reference sequence). CDR3 DNA: TGTGCCTGGAGTGTAAACCGGCGGATGACAGATACGCAGTATTTT. Translated: CAWSVNRRMTDTQYF.

The chain links TRBV10-3 to TRBJ2-1; perhaps TRBD2 as D (5 bases). The CDR3 length is 13 residues. V lost 4 bases, J lost 6 bases, and 10 bases lay in between. CDR1 is ENHRY, CDR2 SYGVKD, per germline. The CDR3 bases are TGTGCCATCAGTGGGGCGGGTGCCAATGAGCAGTTCTTC. Its translation: CAISGAGANEQFF.

This clone was observed a handful of times. This chain connects TRBV4-3 to TRBJ2-5; TRBD1 matches 8 bases. CDR1 is LGHNA and CDR2 is YSLEER in the germline V gene. CDR3 size: 15 residues. J was trimmed by 2 bases and V by 9 bases; bases with no gene match: 11. The CDR3 protein is CASLTGGWGQETQYF. The CDR3, as DNA: TGCGCCAGTCTAACAGGGGGATGGGGGCAAGAGACCCAGTACTTC.

V is TRBV5-8 and J is TRBJ2-5; D possibly matches TRBD1 or TRBD2 (5 bases each). Germline CDR1 reads SGHTS; CDR2 reads YDEGEE. The CDR3 totals 16 residues. V was shortened by 0 bases and J by 4 bases, with 16 bases between the two germline ends. This CDR3 is CASSLVVWGRGETQYF. CDR3 DNA: TGTGCCAGCAGCTTGGTCGTGTGGGGCCGGGGAGAGACCCAGTACTTC.

In its sample, this clone was seen a few times. The chain carries TRBV29-1 and TRBJ1-2; D gene ambiguous. CDR3 length: 12 residues. Trimming took off 5 bases at V and 4 bases at J, with 11 bases between the two ends. Looked up from germline, CDR1 is SQVTM and CDR2 is ANQGSEA. The chain's CDR3 is CSVRERSYGYTF. DNA of the CDR3: TGCAGCGTTAGGGAGAGGAGCTATGGCTACACCTTC. The entire variable domain, with the rest obtained from reference TRBV29-1 and TRBJ1-2, is as follows: SAVISQKPSRDICQRGTSLTIQCQVDSQVTMMFWYRQQPGQSLTLIATANQGSEATYESGFVIDKFPISRPNLTFSTLTVSNMSPEDSSIYLCSVRERSYGYTFGSGTRLTVV.

V and J are TRBV6-5 and TRBJ2-7; 11 nucleotides line up with TRBD2. J lost 2 bases, V lost 2 bases, and 5 bases had no gene match. There are 16 residues in the CDR3. The V gene's germline CDR1 is MNHEY and CDR2 SVGAGI. CDR3 DNA: TGTGCCAGCAGTTACCAGGGGACTAGCGGACCCTACGAGCAGTACTTC. It specifies CASSYQGTSGPYEQYF.

This clone was seen more than once but under ten times. The identical CDR3 is also encoded by other nucleotide sequences in the sample. This chain connects TRBV4-1 to TRBJ2-3; D unresolved. Looked up from germline, CDR1 is MGHRA and CDR2 is YSYEKL. The CDR3 totals 13 residues. Trimming stripped 1 base from V and 0 bases from J, with 2 bases between. This CDR3 reads CASSQGSTDTQYF. The CDR3 DNA sequence: TGCGCCAGCAGCCAAGGTAGCACAGATACGCAGTATTTT.

The V and J genes are TRBV6-5 and TRBJ1-1; D ambiguous. CDR3 size: 13 residues. Per germline, CDR1 MNHEY and CDR2 SVGAGI. Deletions cut 5 bases from V and 4 bases from J, with 11 bases between. CDR3 coding DNA: TGTGCCAGCAGTGTAGAAAGCGGCACTGAAGCTTTCTTT. Amino acid sequence: CASSVESGTEAFF.

This chain links TRBV5-1 with TRBJ1-1; weak D call: TRBD1 (5 bases). The germline V gene encodes CDR1 SGHRS and CDR2 YFSETQ. V lost 5 bases, J lost 0 bases, and 14 bases lay in between. This CDR3 has 15 amino acids. Here the CDR3 DNA reads TGCGCCAGCAGGCCCCCCGGGACGGTGAACACTGAAGCTTTCTTT. This sequence encodes CASRPPGTVNTEAFF.

V usage is TRBV2 and J usage is TRBJ1-2; D is ambiguous. V lost 11 bases to trimming and J lost 8 bases, with 9 bases between them. Germline V gene sequence: CDR1 SNHLY, CDR2 FYNNEI. The CDR3 length is 9 residues. The CDR3 DNA sequence: TGTGCCGGGAGTGAGGGCTACACCTTC. It encodes CAGSEGYTF.

This sequence joins TRBV7-8 and TRBJ1-2; D not certain. Germline V lookup: CDR1 SGHVS, CDR2 FQNEAQ. V shed 1 base and J shed 1 base, with 13 bases lying between them. This CDR3 is 16 amino acids long. DNA for the CDR3: TGTGCCAGCAGCTTAGAAGCGGGGAGGAGTAACTATGGCTACACCTTC. Protein product: CASSLEAGRSNYGYTF.

This clone was seen only a few times. This chain joins TRBV23-1 and TRBJ2-7; the D gene is possibly TRBD1 (6 bases). TRBV23-1 is an ORF, and what it does is uncertain. The CDR3 runs to 15 residues. V was cut by 0 bases and J by 2 bases, with 11 bases left in between. CDR3: CASSQSAGDAYEQYF. For the CDR3, the DNA is TGCGCCAGCAGTCAATCAGCAGGGGACGCCTACGAGCAGTACTTC.

The rearrangement links TRBV29-1 to TRBJ1-2; a weak D match, TRBD1 (6 bases). Trimming left V 7 bases short and J 8 bases short, with 20 bases between. The CDR3 loop spans 13 amino acids. Germline CDR1 is SQVTM and CDR2 is ANQGSEA. The CDR3 sequence is CSATVNRESGYTF. The DNA for the CDR3 is TGCAGCGCCACTGTGAACAGGGAAAGCGGCTACACCTTC.

CDR3 nucleotide sequence: TGTGCCAGCAGTTTGAGGCTCAGGGCCAATTCACCCCTCCACTTT. Translated, it gives CASSLRLRANSPLHF. The J gene is TRBJ1-6, the V gene TRBV27, with D perhaps TRBD1 (5 bases). Trimming removed 3 bases from V and 7 bases from J, with 13 bases in between. The germline V gene has CDR1 MNHEY and CDR2 SMNVEV (reference sequence). The CDR3 contains 15 residues.

The gene calls are TRBV20-1 and TRBJ2-7; D is unresolved. There are 11 residues in the CDR3. Germline-derived CDR1 and CDR2 are DFQATT and SNEGSKA (reference sequence). Between the trimmed V and J ends, which lost 7 bases and 0 bases, there was a span of 7 bases. The CDR3 DNA reads as TGCAGTGTCCCTATCTCCTACGAGCAGTACTTC. Translating it yields CSVPISYEQYF.

The V gene is TRBV29-1, the J gene TRBJ2-5; D not certain. Germline V gene lookup returns CDR1 SQVTM and CDR2 ANQGSEA. V lost 7 bases and J lost 2, with 14 bases in between. The length of the CDR3 is 13 residues. As DNA, the CDR3 is TGCAGCGGTTACCGGGTCCCACAAGAGACCCAGTACTTC. This translates into CSGYRVPQETQYF.